These 3 T cell receptor beta chains originate from one sample sequenced in a study of post-analysis software for immune sequencing data. Unique molecular identifiers had been added to the TCR beta cDNA libraries. TCRdb reprocessed the PCR reads with MiXCR, giving one entry per CDR3 protein. This table has approximately 730,000 distinct CDR3 sequences, roughly 29% appearing once. No antigens are known for them. Study-level points and caveats: About 5 TRBV segments were significantly more frequent in patients than in controls. TRBV5-6, TRBV5-1 and TRBV20-1 were among these segments.

Sequencing input: blood. The source of these receptors is a girl aged 10 to 17 with multiple sclerosis.

V is TRBV7-8 and J is TRBJ1-5; 9 bases are shared with TRBD1. Germline loops: CDR1 SGHVS, CDR2 FQNEAQ. V was pared by 5 bases and J by 11 bases, with 10 bases of the junction left unmatched. The CDR3 extends over 14 amino acids. The CDR3 sequence: CASSQEGQGRSQHF. In nucleotides, the CDR3 is TGTGCCAGCAGCCAGGAGGGACAGGGACGGTCCCAGCATTTT.

The sample holds a few counts of this clonotype. This CDR3 is CASSREAGDEQYF. The CDR3 DNA reads TGCGCCAGCAGCCGGGAAGCGGGAGACGAGCAGTACTTC. The J gene is TRBJ2-7, the V gene TRBV4-1; 8 nucleotides agree with TRBD2. V dropped 4 bases and J dropped 5; count of bases not matched to a gene: 4. Germline-derived CDR1 and CDR2 are MGHRA and YSYEKL. The CDR3 loop spans 13 amino acids.

This clonotype occurred a few times. The chain is built from TRBV19 and TRBJ2-7; weak D call: TRBD2 (6 bases). This CDR3 comprises 13 residues. Trimming took off 4 bases at V and 3 bases at J, with 10 bases between the two ends. Germline V gene data show CDR1 as LNHDA and CDR2 as SQIVND (reference sequence). The chain's CDR3 is CASSRGLYYEQYF. CDR3 nucleotides: TGTGCCAGTAGTAGGGGACTGTACTACGAGCAGTACTTC. Combining the CDR3 with reference TRBV19 and TRBJ2-7 gives the whole variable domain DGGITQSPKYLFRKEGQNVTLSCEQNLNHDAMYWYRQDPGQGLRLIYYSQIVNDFQKGDIAEGYSVSREKKESFPLTVTSAQKNPTAFYLCASSRGLYYEQYFGPGTRLTVT.